This entry lists 2 T cell receptor beta chains sequenced from one sample in a study of spatial heterogeneity in lung cancer. TCRdb reanalysed the 5' RACE reads using MiXCR and keeps one entry per CDR3 protein. The data show thousands of distinct CDR3 sequences, 13% to 15% seen once. Study results and caveats: Tumors with more nonsynonymous mutations had more expanded intratumoral alpha and beta TCRs.

Regarding time point: sample taken at primary tumor resection. Their antigens are not known. The source was lung tumor tissue, collected at surgery. The receptors derive from a male donor with early-stage non-small cell lung cancer.

By its share, this clonotype is medium-sized. This beta chain is a stray read from a library made for alpha chains; its abundance is not meaningful. The CDR3 reads CASKTGGGNTIYF. CDR3 coding DNA: TGTGCCAGCAAGACAGGGGGAGGAAACACCATATATTTT. The chain links TRBV12-3 or TRBV12-4 to TRBJ1-3; 9 nucleotides match TRBD1. V shed 7 bases, J shed 4 bases, and the junction held 2 bases outside the gene matches. CDR3 length equals 13 residues.

By sample fraction, this clonotype is medium-sized (0.01 to 0.1%). A library prepared for alpha chains yielded this beta chain as an off-target read; its size is of little meaning. The chain is built from TRBV29-1 and TRBJ1-1, with D perhaps matching TRBD1 (5 bases). Germline CDR1 is SQVTM and CDR2 is ANQGSEA. The CDR3 loop spans 14 amino acids. V lost 6 bases and J lost 3, with 17 bases in between. CDR3 DNA sequence: TGCAGCGTCGGGACTCGGGGGAAGGACACTGAAGCTTTCTTT. Translated: CSVGTRGKDTEAFF.